The T cell receptor beta chain under discussion was sequenced for a study of identical twins. Study outcomes and limitations: Beta out-of-frame sequences showed weaker excess twin sharing. A partial confounding effect on zero-insertion analyses could come from invariant MAIT and iNKT cells. Cross-sectional statistical analysis was relied on for the conclusions, without the same donors being followed.

This CDR3 is built from 15 residues. V gave up 3 bases and J gave up 5 bases, with 17 bases separating them. CDR1 is LGHNA and CDR2 is YSLEER in the germline V gene. Details on this clonotype: The antigen is undetermined.

A single record per CDR3 protein comes from TCRdb applying MiXCR to the 5' RACE reads. The table lists about 250,000 distinct CDR3 sequences, more than 12% of them singletons. The J gene is TRBJ2-7, the V gene TRBV4-3; tentatively, D is TRBD1 (5 bases). Sequencing was performed on memory (CD45RO+) T cells sorted from blood. This clonotype originated in a woman aged 18-29 years in good health. In nucleotides, the CDR3 is TGCGCCAGCAGCCACAGGACAAGTCGTTTCGACGAGCAGTACTTC. It is translated as CASSHRTSRFDEQYF.